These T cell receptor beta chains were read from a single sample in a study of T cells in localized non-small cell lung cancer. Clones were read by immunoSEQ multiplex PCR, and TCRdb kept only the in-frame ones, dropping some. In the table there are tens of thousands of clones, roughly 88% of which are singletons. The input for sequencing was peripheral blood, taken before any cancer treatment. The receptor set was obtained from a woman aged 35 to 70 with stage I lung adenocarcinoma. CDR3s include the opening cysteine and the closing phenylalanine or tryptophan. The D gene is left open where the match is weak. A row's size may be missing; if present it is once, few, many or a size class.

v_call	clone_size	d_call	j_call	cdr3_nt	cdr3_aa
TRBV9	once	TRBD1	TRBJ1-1	TGTGCCAGCAGCCCGGGACAGGGGTGGTCTGAAGCTTTCTTT	CASSPGQGWSEAFF
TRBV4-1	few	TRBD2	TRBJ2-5	TGCGCCAGCAGCCAAGATCAAGGGACTAGCGTTGGTGGCCCTGTCCAAGAGACCCAGTACTTC	CASSQDQGTSVGGPVQETQYF
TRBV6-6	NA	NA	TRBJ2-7	TGTGCCAGCATCACGGGTGGGAGCTCCTACGAGCAGTACTTC	CASITGGSSYEQYF
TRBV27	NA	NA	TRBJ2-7	TGTGCCAGCAGTATGCTCAACGCACCGAGGGAGCAGTACTTC	CASSMLNAPREQYF
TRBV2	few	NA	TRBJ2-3	TGTGCCAGCAGTGGATTAGCGGATACGCAGTATTTT	CASSGLADTQYF
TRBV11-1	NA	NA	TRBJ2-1	TGTGCCAGCAGCTTAGTCGGTTACAATGAGCAGTTCTTC	CASSLVGYNEQFF
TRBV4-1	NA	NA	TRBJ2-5	TGCGCCAGCAGGGCCATGGGAAGAGAAGAGACCCAGTACTTC	CASRAMGREETQYF
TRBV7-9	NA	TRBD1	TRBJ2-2	TGTGCCAGCAGCCCGAGCACAGGGGGCGGAGGCGGGGAGCTGTTTTTT	CASSPSTGGGGGELFF
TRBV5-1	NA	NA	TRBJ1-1	TGCGCCAGCAGCTTGAACGGGATCGGATTGGCGGGGAACACTGAAGCTTTCTTT	CASSLNGIGLAGNTEAFF
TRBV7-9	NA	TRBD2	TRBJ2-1	TGTGCCAGCAGCTTTTACGGGAGGGCTAACAATGAGCAGTTCTTC	CASSFYGRANNEQFF
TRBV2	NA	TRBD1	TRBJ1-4	TGTGCCAGCAGTACAGGGGGCGCGGATGAAAAACTGTTTTTT	CASSTGGADEKLFF
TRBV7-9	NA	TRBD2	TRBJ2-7	TGTGCCAGCAGCTCGCCGGGACTAGCCCCCCTCGAGCAGTACTTC	CASSSPGLAPLEQYF
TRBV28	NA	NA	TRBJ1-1	TGTGCCAGCAGTTTACTGCCTCGTGGGACTGAAGCTTTCTTT	CASSLLPRGTEAFF
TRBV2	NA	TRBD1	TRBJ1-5	TGTGCCAGCAGAGGGGGCCCGGAGCAGCCCCAGCATTTT	CASRGGPEQPQHF
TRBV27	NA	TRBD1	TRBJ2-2	TGTGCCAGCAGTTTCGCCGGGACAGGGGTAACCGGGGAGCTGTTTTTT	CASSFAGTGVTGELFF
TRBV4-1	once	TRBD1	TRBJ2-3	TGCGCCAGCAGCCAAGAGACAGGGTCTGACACAGATACGCAGTATTTT	CASSQETGSDTDTQYF
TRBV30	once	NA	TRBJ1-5	TGTGCCTGGAGTCTTCCCCCCGATCAGCCCCAGCATTTT	CAWSLPPDQPQHF
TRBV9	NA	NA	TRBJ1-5	TGTGCCAGCAGCTCCAGAGAGGGGGGGGATCAGCCCCAGCATTTT	CASSSREGGDQPQHF
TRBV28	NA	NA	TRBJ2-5	TGTGCCAGCAAAACGGGAGTGGAGACCCAGTACTTC	CASKTGVETQYF
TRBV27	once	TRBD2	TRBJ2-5	TGTGCCAGCAGTTTGGGGGCGGGAGGCCCCGGGAGAGTAGAGACCCAGTACTTC	CASSLGAGGPGRVETQYF
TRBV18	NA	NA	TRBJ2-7	TGTGCCAGCTCACCGGGTCAGGGGGGATCCTACGAGCAGTACTTC	CASSPGQGGSYEQYF
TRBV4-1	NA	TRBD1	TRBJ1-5	TGCGCCAGCAGCCACGCGGGGACAGTTAATCAGCCCCAGCATTTT	CASSHAGTVNQPQHF
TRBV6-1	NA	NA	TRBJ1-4	TGTGCCAGCAGCGATGGACGGCGTAATGAAAAACTGTTTTTT	CASSDGRRNEKLFF
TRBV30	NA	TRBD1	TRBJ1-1	TGTGCCTGGCTTGGGGGGACAGGGGGGTTAACAACTGAAGCTTTCTTT	CAWLGGTGGLTTEAFF
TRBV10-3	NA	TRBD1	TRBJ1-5	TGTGCCATCAGTAAGACAGGGTACAGCGATCAGCCCCAGCATTTT	CAISKTGYSDQPQHF
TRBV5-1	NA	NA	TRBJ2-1	TGCGCCAGCAGCTTGCAGGAAGGGGATTCAGGGGATGAGCAGTTCTTC	CASSLQEGDSGDEQFF
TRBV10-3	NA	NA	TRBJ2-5	TGTGCCATCAGTACAGGGCAACAAGAGACCCAGTACTTC	CAISTGQQETQYF
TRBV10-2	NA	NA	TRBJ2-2	TGCGCCAGTCAATCTCATTTCACCGGGGAGCTGTTTTTT	CASQSHFTGELFF
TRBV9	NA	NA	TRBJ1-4	TGTGCCAGCAGCGTAGGGGCAGCTAGAAATGAAAAACTGTTTTTT	CASSVGAARNEKLFF
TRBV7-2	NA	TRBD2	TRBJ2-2	TGTGCCAGCAGCTTCGGGACTAGGGACACCGGGGAGCTGTTTTTT	CASSFGTRDTGELFF
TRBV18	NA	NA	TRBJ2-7	TGTGCCAGCTCACCACCAGGACTAGGGGGCTACGAGCAGTACTTC	CASSPPGLGGYEQYF
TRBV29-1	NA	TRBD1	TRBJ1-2	TGCAGCGCCTCTTCAGGGGGCGTCGGCTACACCTTC	CSASSGGVGYTF
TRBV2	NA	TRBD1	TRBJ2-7	TGTGCCAGCAGGGACAGGGGGCTCTACGAGCAGTACTTC	CASRDRGLYEQYF
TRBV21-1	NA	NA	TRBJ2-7	TGTGCCAGATATACAGGGAACCTCTACGAGCAGTACTTC	CARYTGNLYEQYF
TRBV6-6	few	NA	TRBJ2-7	TGTGCCAGCAGTTCCGGGATTCCGTACTTC	CASSSGIPYF
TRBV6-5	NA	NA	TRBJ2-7	TGTGCCAGCAGTTCAGGGTGGACCCCCTACGAGCAGTACTTC	CASSSGWTPYEQYF
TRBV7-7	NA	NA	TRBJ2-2	TGTGCTACCCTCCAGGGGGGCGCGAACACCGGGGAGCTGTTTTTT	CATLQGGANTGELFF
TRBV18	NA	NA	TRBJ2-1	TGTGCCAGCTCACCACCGGGACGCCAGGGGAGCGGTGAGCAGTTCTTC	CASSPPGRQGSGEQFF
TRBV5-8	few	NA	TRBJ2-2	TGTGCCAGCAGCTTGTGGTTTGGGTCGGACACCGGGGAGCTGTTTTTT	CASSLWFGSDTGELFF
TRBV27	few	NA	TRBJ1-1	TGTGCCAGCAGTTTGGTCAGGGAGAACACTGAAGCTTTCTTT	CASSLVRENTEAFF
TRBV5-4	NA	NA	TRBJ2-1	TGTGCCAGCAGCGTAATAGCATCCTACAATGAGCAGTTCTTC	CASSVIASYNEQFF
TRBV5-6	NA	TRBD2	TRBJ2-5	TGTGCCAGCAGCTTCTACCCCCCCTGGACTAGCGCAGAGACCCAGTACTTC	CASSFYPPWTSAETQYF
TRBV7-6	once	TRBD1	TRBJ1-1	TGTGCCAGCAGCCAACTTGGGACAGGGAACACTGAAGCTTTCTTT	CASSQLGTGNTEAFF
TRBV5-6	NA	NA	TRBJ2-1	TGTGCCAGCAGACGAACCAGGGGCTCCTACAATGAGCAGTTCTTC	CASRRTRGSYNEQFF
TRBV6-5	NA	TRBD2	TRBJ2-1	TGTGCCAGCAGTTACGTAGCGGGATCCTACAATGAGCAGTTCTTC	CASSYVAGSYNEQFF
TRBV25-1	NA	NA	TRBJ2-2	TGTGCCAGCAGTGCTGGGGAGCTGTTTTTT	CASSAGELFF
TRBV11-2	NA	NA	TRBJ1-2	TGTGCCAGCAGCTTTGCAGAGGGAGGGGGCTATGGCTACACCTTC	CASSFAEGGGYGYTF
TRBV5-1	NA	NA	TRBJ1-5	TGCGCCAGCAGCTTGTCCGGCCAGCCCCAGCATTTT	CASSLSGQPQHF
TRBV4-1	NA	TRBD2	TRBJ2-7	TGCGCCAGCAGCCCGGGCTTAGCGGGAGGAATACAGTACGAGCAGTACTTC	CASSPGLAGGIQYEQYF
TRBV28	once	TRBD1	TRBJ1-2	TGTGCCAGCAGTTCCGGACAGGGAAGCCTCCTTTATGGCTACACCTTC	CASSSGQGSLLYGYTF
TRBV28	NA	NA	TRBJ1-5	TGTGCCAGTTCAGGGGGCAATCAGCCCCAGCATTTT	CASSGGNQPQHF
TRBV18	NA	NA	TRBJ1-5	TGTGCCAGCTCAGACTACAGGGATAGTCAGCCCCAGCATTTT	CASSDYRDSQPQHF